Presented here are 20 T cell receptor beta chains from one specimen sequenced in a study of cytomegalovirus exposure and HLA in healthy donors (dated by TCRdb to 2017 to 2019). Libraries were constructed by the immunoSEQ multiplex PCR assay. For the multiplex PCR, a mixture combining 60 forward primers for TCR Vbeta segments and 13 reverse primers for TCR Jbeta segments was used. TCRdb retrieved this table from immuneACCESS and kept in-frame rearrangements only. Not all clones are present; in checked studies, unresolved V genes account for under half, and no reason is known for the remainder. This sample lists about 110,000 clones; 77% were detected once. The ten largest clones take up around 4% of the sample. Material: PBMCs. Receptor source: a human donor in good health.

The rearrangement joins TRBV28 to TRBJ2-1; TRBD2 is a possible D gene (5 bases). This CDR3 region has 16 residues. CDR1 is MDHEN and CDR2 is SYDVKM in the germline V gene. The ends were cut back, 2 bases at V and 3 bases at J, with 14 bases in the middle. The CDR3 spells CASSLGVGVRYNEQFF. The CDR3 DNA follows: TGTGCCAGCAGTTTAGGTGTGGGAGTTCGCTACAATGAGCAGTTCTTC.

The CDR3 region is CASSLAGQGTYEQYF. The CDR3 DNA follows: TGTGCCAGCAGCTTGGCTGGACAGGGGACCTACGAGCAGTACTTC. V is TRBV5-6 and J is TRBJ2-7; 9 bases map to TRBD1. This CDR3 has 15 residues. Germline V CDR1 and CDR2: SGHDT, YYEEEE. The junction had 3 bases not matched to a gene; V was cut back by 0 bases and J by 2 bases.

V and J are TRBV2 and TRBJ2-7; 8 positions match TRBD2. There are 14 residues in the CDR3. Germline trimming cut 5 bases from V and 5 bases from J; bases unmatched to any gene: 8. Germline V lookup: CDR1 SNHLY, CDR2 FYNNEI. In nucleotides, the CDR3 is TGTGCCAGCAGTCCGAGCGGGAGCGGCCACGAGCAGTACTTC. Residues: CASSPSGSGHEQYF.

V and J are TRBV6-4 and TRBJ2-5, with TRBD2 matching 7 bases. Germline lookup yields CDR1 MRHNA and CDR2 SNTAGT. CDR3 length: 15 residues. V lost 3 bases, J lost 1 base, and 5 bases stayed unmatched. The CDR3 region is CASSEGRAGQETQYF. The CDR3 DNA reads as TGTGCCAGCAGTGAGGGGAGGGCCGGCCAAGAGACCCAGTACTTC.

V gene TRBV5-1 combines with J gene TRBJ2-2; 14 bases are shared with TRBD2. The junction had 13 bases not matched to a gene; V was cut back by 4 bases and J by 5 bases. This CDR3 has 19 amino acids. Germline CDR1 is SGHRS and CDR2 is YFSETQ. The DNA of the CDR3 is TGCGCCAGCAGCACCGGAGGACTAGCGGGAGGCGGGATGACCGGGGAGCTGTTTTTT. Protein: CASSTGGLAGGGMTGELFF.

The chain combines TRBV5-1 with TRBJ1-1; 7 bases align to TRBD1. V lost 0 bases, J lost 0 bases, and 8 bases stayed unmatched. This CDR3 contains 17 residues. Germline V CDR1 and CDR2: SGHRS, YFSETQ. DNA of the CDR3: TGCGCCAGCAGCTTGGGCGTAGGGGACAGACTGAACACTGAAGCTTTCTTT. This gives the protein CASSLGVGDRLNTEAFF. The full variable domain, with the rest looked up from reference TRBV5-1 and TRBJ1-1, is KAGVTQTPRYLIKTRGQQVTLSCSPISGHRSVSWYQQTPGQGLQFLFEYFSETQRNKGNFPGRFSGRQFSNSRSEMNVSTLELGDSALYLCASSLGVGDRLNTEAFFGQGTRLTVV.

The rearrangement joins TRBV2 to TRBJ1-3, with 7 bases lining up with TRBD1. The CDR3 is 18 residues long. CDR1 and CDR2 (germline): SNHLY, FYNNEI. V lost 2 bases, J lost 0 bases, and 10 bases stayed unmatched. The CDR3 is CASSESDRELFSGNTIYF. In DNA, the CDR3 is TGTGCCAGCAGTGAATCTGACAGGGAGCTATTCTCTGGAAACACCATATATTTT.

This clone appeared a single time. V is TRBV28 and J is TRBJ1-5; 10 nucleotides line up with TRBD1. This CDR3 has 17 amino acids. V shed 7 bases and J 4 bases; nucleotides not matched to a gene: 13. Per germline, CDR1 MDHEN and CDR2 SYDVKM. CDR3 protein: CASILGGTGARNQPQHF. DNA of the CDR3: TGTGCCAGCATCCTGGGTGGGACAGGGGCAAGAAATCAGCCCCAGCATTTT.

The chain couples TRBV9 to TRBJ1-4; TRBD1 aligns across 7 bases. Trimming removed 0 bases from V and 2 bases from J; junction bases left unmatched: 7. Germline-derived CDR1 and CDR2 are SGDLS and YYNGEE. This CDR3 has 17 residues. CDR3 nucleotides: TGTGCCAGCAGCGTAGGGGTAGGGGGCCAGACTAATGAAAAACTGTTTTTT. It is translated as CASSVGVGGQTNEKLFF.

The chain employs TRBV18 and TRBJ1-2; a weak D match, TRBD1 (6 bases). The CDR3 spans 14 residues. The germline gives CDR1 KGHSH, CDR2 LQKENI. Between the trimmed V and J ends, which lost 3 bases and 4 bases, there was a span of 12 bases. The CDR3 loop is CASSPTDSSYGYTF. In DNA, the CDR3 is TGTGCCAGCTCACCTACGGACAGTTCCTATGGCTACACCTTC. Looking up the rest from reference TRBV18 and TRBJ1-2 gives the full variable domain: NAGVMQNPRHLVRRRGQEARLRCSPMKGHSHVYWYRQLPEEGLKFMVYLQKENIIDESGMPKERFSAEFPKEGPSILRIQQVVRGDSAAYFCASSPTDSSYGYTFGSGTRLTVV.

In this sample, this clone turned up a few times. The gene calls are TRBV7-6 and TRBJ2-3, with D tentatively TRBD2 (6 bases). Germline V gene lookup returns CDR1 SGHVS and CDR2 FNYEAQ. The CDR3 spans 14 residues. Trimming took off 8 bases at V and 5 bases at J, with 17 bases between the two ends. This chain's CDR3 is CASYPGLPGDTQYF. Here the CDR3 DNA reads TGTGCCAGCTATCCGGGACTCCCAGGAGATACGCAGTATTTT.

The J gene is TRBJ1-1, the V gene TRBV9; the match to TRBD1 covers 7 bases. Germline CDR1 is SGDLS and CDR2 is YYNGEE. The CDR3 spans 15 residues. V was clipped by 3 bases and J by 1 base; unmatched bases: 6. CDR3 nucleotide sequence: TGTGCCAGCAGCGCGACAGGGCTGACGAACACTGAAGCTTTCTTT. This sequence encodes CASSATGLTNTEAFF. Based on the CDR3 plus reference TRBV9 and TRBJ1-1, the full variable domain is DSGVTQTPKHLITATGQRVTLRCSPRSGDLSVYWYQQSLDQGLQFLIQYYNGEERAKGNILERFSAQQFPDLHSELNLSSLELGDSALYFCASSATGLTNTEAFFGQGTRLTVV.

This clone was seen only once. This chain connects TRBV5-6 to TRBJ1-6, with D possibly matching TRBD1 (5 bases). Germline lookup yields CDR1 SGHDT and CDR2 YYEEEE. The CDR3 covers 15 residues. V was trimmed by 0 bases and J by 6 bases, leaving 10 bases between them. CDR3 in amino acids: CASSLGGRANSPLHF. Here the CDR3 DNA reads TGTGCCAGCAGCTTGGGGGGCAGGGCTAATTCACCCCTCCACTTT.

The chain uses TRBV13 and TRBJ1-2; tentative D call: TRBD1 (6 bases). CDR3 size: 15 residues. With 4 bases removed from V and 4 bases from J, the gap between germline ends came to 16 bases. The V gene's germline CDR1 is PRHDT and CDR2 FYEKMQ (reference sequence). The CDR3 here is CASSSPRGAGYGYTF. The CDR3 DNA is TGTGCCAGCAGCTCACCTCGGGGGGCAGGCTATGGCTACACCTTC.

Comment on this clone: Other nucleotide sequences in the sample specify the same CDR3. The rearrangement uses TRBV9 and TRBJ2-1; 9 positions agree with TRBD2. J was trimmed by 0 bases and V by 0 bases; bases with no gene match: 4. Looked up from germline, CDR1 is SGDLS and CDR2 is YYNGEE. This CDR3 is built from 17 residues. The CDR3 DNA is TGTGCCAGCAGCGTAGGGGGTAGCGGGAGCTCCTACAATGAGCAGTTCTTC. It specifies CASSVGGSGSSYNEQFF.

This clone has more than one count but fewer than ten. The chain uses TRBV2 and TRBJ2-5; a weak D match, TRBD1 (6 bases). The CDR3 has 13 amino acids. Germline CDR1 and CDR2: SNHLY and FYNNEI. Trimming cost V 6 bases and J 3 bases, with 11 bases left between them. The CDR3 here is CASRADRKETQYF. Here the CDR3 DNA reads TGTGCCAGCAGAGCCGACAGGAAAGAGACCCAGTACTTC.

This clone was counted once. Mismatch with germline at one junction end may stem from a read error. The gene calls are TRBV7-7 and TRBJ1-2, with D perhaps matching TRBD1 (6 bases). Germline CDR1 and CDR2: SSHAT and FNYEAQ (reference sequence). There are 16 residues in the CDR3. The chain's CDR3 is CASSLALPPGAAGYTF. The DNA for the CDR3 is TGTGCTAGCAGCTTAGCGCTCCCTCCAGGGGCGGCTGGCTACACCTTC.

Comments on this clone: An end of the junction differs from the germline gene, which may be a read error. The chain couples TRBV6-6 to TRBJ2-2, with D tentatively TRBD2 (5 bases). Per germline, CDR1 MNHNY and CDR2 SVGAGI (reference sequence). The CDR3 runs 13 residues. This CDR3 reads CARTRWPHRGAVF. CDR3 coding DNA: TGTGCCAGGACCCGTTGGCCACACCGGGGAGCTGTTTTT.

In its sample, this clone was seen a few times. V and J are TRBV6-5 and TRBJ2-7; 7 positions match TRBD1. Germline V gene lookup returns CDR1 MNHEY and CDR2 SVGAGI. There are 15 residues in the CDR3. V gave up 0 bases and J gave up 4 bases; unmatched junction bases: 6. CDR3 nucleotides: TGTGCCAGCAGTTACTCCTGGGACAGCCTTTACGAGCAGTACTTC. It specifies CASSYSWDSLYEQYF.

The rearrangement joins TRBV29-1 to TRBJ1-1; weak D call: TRBD1 (6 bases). This CDR3 comprises 13 residues. The V end was cut by 0 bases, the J end by 1 base, with 6 bases between. CDR1 and CDR2 from the germline V gene are SQVTM and ANQGSEA. CDR3 bases: TGCAGCGTTGAAGAGGACAGGAACACTGAAGCTTTCTTT. Protein: CSVEEDRNTEAFF. The full variable domain, its missing parts supplied by reference TRBV29-1 and TRBJ1-1, is SAVISQKPSRDICQRGTSLTIQCQVDSQVTMMFWYRQQPGQSLTLIATANQGSEATYESGFVIDKFPISRPNLTFSTLTVSNMSPEDSSIYLCSVEEDRNTEAFFGQGTRLTVV.